This T cell receptor (beta chain) originates from a study of blood T cell repertoires in COVID-19. Background on the study: Spain, Italy and the United States supplied samples that represented acute and convalescent COVID-19.

Some clones are missing from TCRdb's copy, which holds only in-frame ones; the method was immunoSEQ multiplex PCR. Among under 300,000 clones, about nine tenths were seen once, and the ten largest hold more than 10%. Germline CDR1 is MNHEY and CDR2 is SVGAGI. This CDR3 region has 11 residues. Trimming pared 11 bases from V and 7 bases from J, leaving 14 bases between. Source material: peripheral blood. V and J are TRBV6-5 and TRBJ1-2; D remains unclear. The receptor's source is a young woman with COVID-19, enrolled during active disease. The CDR3 DNA reads TGTGCCGCTGGAGGTACGGTTGGCTACACCTTC. Its protein is CAAGGTVGYTF.